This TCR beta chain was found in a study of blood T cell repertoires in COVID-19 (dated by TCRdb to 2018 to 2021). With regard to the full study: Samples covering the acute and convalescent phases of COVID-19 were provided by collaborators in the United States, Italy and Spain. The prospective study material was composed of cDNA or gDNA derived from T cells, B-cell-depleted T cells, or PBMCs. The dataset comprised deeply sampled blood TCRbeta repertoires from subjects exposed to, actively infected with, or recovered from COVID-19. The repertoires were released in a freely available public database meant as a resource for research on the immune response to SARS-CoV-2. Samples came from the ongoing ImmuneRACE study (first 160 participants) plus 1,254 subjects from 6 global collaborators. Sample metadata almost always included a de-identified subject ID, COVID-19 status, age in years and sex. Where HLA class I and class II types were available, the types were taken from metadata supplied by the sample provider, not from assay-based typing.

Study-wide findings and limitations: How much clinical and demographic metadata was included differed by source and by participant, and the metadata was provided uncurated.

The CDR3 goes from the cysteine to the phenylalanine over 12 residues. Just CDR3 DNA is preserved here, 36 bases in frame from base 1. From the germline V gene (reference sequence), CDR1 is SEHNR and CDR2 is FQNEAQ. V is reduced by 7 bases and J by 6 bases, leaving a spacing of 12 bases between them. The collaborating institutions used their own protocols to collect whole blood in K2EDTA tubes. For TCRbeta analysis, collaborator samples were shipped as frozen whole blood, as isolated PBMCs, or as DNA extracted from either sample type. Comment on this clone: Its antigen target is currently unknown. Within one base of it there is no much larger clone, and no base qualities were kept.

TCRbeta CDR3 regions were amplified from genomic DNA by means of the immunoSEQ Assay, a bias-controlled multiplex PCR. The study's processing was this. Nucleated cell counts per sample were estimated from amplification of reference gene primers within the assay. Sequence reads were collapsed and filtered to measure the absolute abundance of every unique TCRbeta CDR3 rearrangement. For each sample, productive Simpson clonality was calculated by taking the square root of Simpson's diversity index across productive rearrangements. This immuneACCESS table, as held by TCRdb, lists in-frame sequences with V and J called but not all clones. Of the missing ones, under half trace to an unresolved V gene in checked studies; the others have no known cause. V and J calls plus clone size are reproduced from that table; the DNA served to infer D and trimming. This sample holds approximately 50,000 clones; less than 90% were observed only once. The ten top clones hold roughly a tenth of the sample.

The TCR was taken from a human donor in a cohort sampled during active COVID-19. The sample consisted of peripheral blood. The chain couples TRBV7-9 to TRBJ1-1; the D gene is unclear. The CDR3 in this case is CASILEGAEAFF. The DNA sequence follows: TGTGCCAGCATCTTGGAGGGAGCTGAAGCTTTCTTT.